This T cell receptor (beta chain) was documented in a study of T cell clonotyping in hematopoietic cell transplantation. CDR3 length equals 14 residues. Deletions cut 6 bases from V and 2 bases from J, with 14 bases between. Germline assignment: CDR1 LNHDA and CDR2 SQIVND (reference sequence). Measured with immunoSEQ multiplex PCR; TCRdb has only the in-frame clones, and not every one. The table lists some 10,000 clones, approximately 90% of them singletons, with 0.6% to 0.85% in the top ten. The sequence came from a woman between 45 and 60 years old in good health. Some clones in this sample may be carry-over from other donors' samples. The sample was peripheral blood mononuclear cells. The chain couples TRBV19 to TRBJ2-7, with D tentatively TRBD1 (6 bases). The CDR3 nucleotides are TGTGCCAGTAGGAAGGACCAGGGGCCCTACGAGCAGTACTTC. Residues: CASRKDQGPYEQYF.